This TCR beta chain was identified during a study of response to subunit inactivated influenza vaccine. TCRdb fed the RT-PCR reads into MiXCR, producing one record per CDR3 protein. The repertoire holds about 650,000 distinct CDR3 sequences, with approximately 14% as singletons. Germline CDR1 is SGHRS and CDR2 is YFSETQ. With 5 bases clipped from V and 2 bases from J, the junction kept 12 bases outside the gene matches. The CDR3 runs to 17 residues. This clonotype was counted a few times. This chain links TRBV5-1 with TRBJ2-5; 10 bases agree with TRBD2. Material: PBMCs from blood, obtained about 12 days after vaccination. The clonotype originates from a man over 45 who received an inactivated influenza vaccine. CDR3 region: CASSWMLAGGRQETQYF. The CDR3 DNA follows: TGCGCCAGCAGTTGGATGTTAGCGGGAGGTCGACAAGAGACCCAGTACTTC.